The 9 T cell receptor beta chains presented below share a single source sample, sequenced in a study of graft-versus-host responses after intestinal transplantation. Their antigen targets remain unknown. The assay was immunoSEQ multiplex PCR, and TCRdb's table has in-frame clones only and misses some. The table includes about 51,000 clones, roughly 95% detected once. The source material was unstimulated CD8+ T cells sorted from spleen or lymph node cells, sampled before transplant. These receptors were collected from a human donor who was the organ donor for an intestinal transplant.

The rearrangement links TRBV28 to TRBJ2-3; 11 nucleotides agree with TRBD2. V trimming: 2 bases; J trimming: 5 bases; junction bases outside the gene matches: 3. The CDR3 has 15 amino acids. Germline loops: CDR1 MDHEN, CDR2 SYDVKM. The CDR3 DNA sequence: TGTGCCAGCAGTTTAAGTCTAGCGGGGGGAGATACGCAGTATTTT. The encoded protein is CASSLSLAGGDTQYF.

This chain connects TRBV5-4 to TRBJ2-5; D gene unclear. The DNA matches TRBJ2-7 better at its end, which makes the J call doubtful. The CDR3 length is 13 residues. The V gene's germline CDR1 is SGHNT and CDR2 YYREEE (reference sequence). The CDR3 reads CASSLDRPYEQYF. The CDR3 coding sequence is TGTGCCAGCAGCTTGGACCGTCCATACGAGCAGTACTTC.

The chain carries TRBV4-1 and TRBJ1-2; a weak D match, TRBD1 (6 bases). Germline CDR1 and CDR2: MGHRA and YSYEKL. V was shortened by 0 bases and J by 4 bases, with 12 bases between the two germline ends. CDR3 length: 15 residues. In DNA form, the CDR3 reads TGCGCCAGCAGCCAAGAACAAACAGGGCTCTATGGCTACACCTTC. It yields the protein CASSQEQTGLYGYTF.

The chain has TRBV4-1 and TRBJ1-1, with D hard to call. The V end was cut by 1 base, the J end by 2 bases, with 17 bases between. This CDR3 spans 17 amino acids. The germline V gene has CDR1 MGHRA and CDR2 YSYEKL. The CDR3 is CASSQVPGVSFNTEAFF. The DNA of the CDR3 is TGCGCCAGCAGCCAAGTGCCCGGTGTTTCTTTCAACACTGAAGCTTTCTTT.

CDR3 DNA: TGTGCCAGCAGCGTAGATACGTCACCCCTCCACTTT. Translation: CASSVDTSPLHF. V and J are TRBV9 and TRBJ1-6; D unresolved. CDR3 length: 12 residues. Per germline, CDR1 SGDLS and CDR2 YYNGEE. The V and J ends lost 0 bases and 10 bases respectively, with 5 bases between them.

The chain has TRBV27 and TRBJ2-7, with D tentatively TRBD2 (7 bases). This CDR3 has 15 residues. Germline CDR1 is MNHEY and CDR2 is SMNVEV (reference sequence). The V gene lost 3 bases and the J gene lost 7 bases, with 19 bases spanning the gap. The CDR3 DNA is TGTGCCAGCAGTTTCGCCGCTACAGGGCGGGGGGAGCAGTACTTC. This encodes CASSFAATGRGEQYF.

This clone has only one observation. The chain has TRBV7-9 and TRBJ1-6, with a tentative D call TRBD1 (6 bases). CDR3 length equals 15 residues. Trimming cost V 4 bases and J 8 bases, with 15 bases left between them. Germline V gene data show CDR1 as SEHNR and CDR2 as FQNEAQ (reference sequence). The CDR3 region is CASSSTPAGDSPLHF. CDR3 nucleotides: TGTGCCAGCAGCTCGACACCTGCAGGGGATTCACCCCTCCACTTT.

The rearrangement joins TRBV5-1 to TRBJ2-3; 10 bases fit TRBD2. Trimming took 4 bases from V and 1 from J; bases not matched to a gene: 6. The CDR3 runs 16 residues. Germline CDR1 and CDR2: SGHRS and YFSETQ. The CDR3 spells CASSQSLAGGTDTQYF. CDR3 nucleotide sequence: TGCGCCAGCAGCCAGTCTCTAGCGGGGGGCACAGATACGCAGTATTTT.

This chain uses TRBV10-1 with TRBJ1-1, with D uncertain. Germline CDR1 is WNHNN and CDR2 is SYGVQD (reference sequence). The V end lost 4 bases, the J end lost 4 bases, and 1 base lay between the germline ends. The CDR3 is 10 residues long. In nucleotides, the CDR3 is TGCGCCAGCAGTGCCACTGAAGCTTTCTTT. Protein product: CASSATEAFF.